Below are 15 T cell receptor beta chains sequenced from a single sample in a study of cytomegalovirus exposure and HLA in healthy donors. The PCR was carried out with 60 Vbeta primers and 13 Jbeta primers. Produced via immunoSEQ multiplex PCR; TCRdb's table is partial and in-frame only. This table holds 110,000 or so clones, approximately 77% found once. Sequenced input: PBMCs. The receptors come from a man aged 45-65 years in good health and CMV-seropositive.

This clone was observed a few times. The genes are TRBV7-6 and TRBJ1-4, with D perhaps matching TRBD1 (5 bases). Trimming pared 2 bases from V and 0 bases from J, leaving 10 bases between. Germline V CDR1 and CDR2: SGHVS, FNYEAQ. CDR3 length: 16 residues. The CDR3 loop is CASSLRSGATNEKLFF. The CDR3 bases are TGTGCCAGCAGCTTAAGGTCGGGGGCAACTAATGAAAAACTGTTTTTT. Together with reference TRBV7-6 and TRBJ1-4, the CDR3 gives the full variable domain: GAGVSQSPRYKVTKRGQDVALRCDPISGHVSLYWYRQALGQGPEFLTYFNYEAQQDKSGLPNDRFSAERPEGSISTLTIQRTEQRDSAMYRCASSLRSGATNEKLFFGSGTQLSVL.

The V call is TRBV28, the J call TRBJ1-2; 7 bases match TRBD1. The germline V gene encodes CDR1 MDHEN and CDR2 SYDVKM. V gave up 6 bases and J gave up 4 bases; unmatched junction bases: 14. This CDR3 contains 16 residues. The CDR3 spells CASREIGQEYSYGYTF. In nucleotides, the CDR3 is TGTGCCAGCAGGGAGATCGGACAGGAATACAGCTATGGCTACACCTTC.

The V call is TRBV10-1, the J call TRBJ2-3, with D possibly being TRBD2 (5 bases). V lost 4 bases, J lost 1 base, and 12 bases lay in between. CDR3 size: 15 residues. Germline-derived CDR1 and CDR2 are WNHNN and SYGVQD (reference sequence). The CDR3 spells CASSGSSGGTDTQYF. The CDR3 DNA reads TGCGCCAGCAGTGGCTCCAGCGGAGGCACAGATACGCAGTATTTT.

The rearrangement uses TRBV7-9 and TRBJ1-1; maybe TRBD1 (5 bases). The CDR3 sequence is 15 residues long. The germline CDR1 and CDR2 sequences are SEHNR and FQNEAQ (reference sequence). V was cut by 1 base and J by 3 bases, with 12 bases left in between. DNA of the CDR3: TGTGCCAGCAGCTTAGGGGGCGGGATGCACACTGAAGCTTTCTTT. It translates to CASSLGGGMHTEAFF.

The chain has TRBV5-1 and TRBJ2-3; D gene uncertain. V was trimmed by 1 base and J by 2 bases, leaving 8 bases between them. Germline V CDR1 and CDR2: SGHRS, YFSETQ. The CDR3 is 14 residues long. CDR3 bases: TGCGCCAGCAGCTTGCAGCTAGACACAGATACGCAGTATTTT. It yields the protein CASSLQLDTDTQYF.

CDR3 sequence: CASSPPDTLFNTEAFF. In DNA form, the CDR3 reads TGTGCCAGCAGCCCGCCAGACACTTTATTTAACACTGAAGCTTTCTTT. V and J are TRBV5-6 and TRBJ1-1; D ambiguous. The V gene lost 4 bases and the J gene lost 2 bases, with 18 bases spanning the gap. The V gene's germline CDR1 is SGHDT and CDR2 YYEEEE. CDR3 size: 16 residues.

V is TRBV6-6 and J is TRBJ2-7, with a possible D match to TRBD1 (6 bases). This CDR3 is built from 12 residues. In germline, CDR1 is MNHNY, CDR2 SVGAGI (reference sequence). The V end was cut by 7 bases, the J end by 5 bases, with 12 bases between. CDR3 sequence: CASTRQENEQYF. CDR3 DNA: TGTGCCAGCACCCGACAGGAAAACGAGCAGTACTTC.

This chain joins TRBV18 and TRBJ1-6; 9 bases map to TRBD1. CDR3 length: 14 residues. Germline CDR1 is KGHSH and CDR2 is LQKENI. V dropped 2 bases and J dropped 7; count of bases not matched to a gene: 0. The CDR3 is CASSPGTGNSPLHF. CDR3 DNA sequence: TGTGCCAGCTCACCAGGGACAGGGAATTCACCCCTCCACTTT.

The chain carries TRBV30 and TRBJ2-1, with 11 bases aligning to TRBD2. Germline V gene data show CDR1 as GTSNPN and CDR2 as SVGIG (reference sequence). The length of the CDR3 is 13 residues. V gave up 3 bases and J gave up 12 bases; unmatched junction bases: 7. The CDR3 region is CAWSTSGSPRQFF. For the CDR3, the DNA is TGTGCCTGGAGCACTAGCGGGAGCCCAAGGCAGTTCTTC.

This sequence joins TRBV7-2 and TRBJ2-2; D is undetermined. Trimming pared 0 bases from V and 5 bases from J, leaving 7 bases between. This CDR3 comprises 14 residues. CDR1 and CDR2 from the germline V gene are SGHTA and FQGNSA. CDR3 nucleotides: TGTGCCAGCAGCTTAGCGCCCGGGACCGGGGAGCTGTTTTTT. It translates to CASSLAPGTGELFF.

The gene calls are TRBV7-2 and TRBJ1-3; D not resolved. The CDR3 length is 16 residues. Trimming shortened V by 5 bases and J by 0 bases, and 14 bases separated the two germline ends. The germline gives CDR1 SGHTA, CDR2 FQGNSA. CDR3 sequence reads: CASSPGLGSSGNTIYF. DNA of the CDR3: TGTGCCAGCAGCCCAGGACTGGGGAGCTCTGGAAACACCATATATTTT. Filled out from reference TRBV7-2 and TRBJ1-3, the complete variable domain reads GAGVSQSPSNKVTEKGKDVELRCDPISGHTALYWYRQSLGQGLEFLIYFQGNSAPDKSGLPSDRFSAERTGGSVSTLTIQRTQQEDSAVYLCASSPGLGSSGNTIYFGEGSWLTVV.

This clone came up once. The chain employs TRBV29-1 and TRBJ1-2; D ambiguous. The V gene's germline CDR1 is SQVTM and CDR2 ANQGSEA. The CDR3 is 10 residues long. V was shortened by 5 bases and J by 6 bases, with 7 bases between the two germline ends. The CDR3 loop is CSVQEDGYTF. Written as DNA, the CDR3 is TGCAGCGTTCAGGAAGATGGCTACACCTTC. Full variable domain (outside the CDR3, taken from reference TRBV29-1 and TRBJ1-2): SAVISQKPSRDICQRGTSLTIQCQVDSQVTMMFWYRQQPGQSLTLIATANQGSEATYESGFVIDKFPISRPNLTFSTLTVSNMSPEDSSIYLCSVQEDGYTFGSGTRLTVV.

This clone was observed a single time. The CDR3 region has the DNA TGTGCCAGCAGCGTAGGACATAACACAGATACGCAGTATTTT. It is translated as CASSVGHNTDTQYF. This chain links TRBV9 with TRBJ2-3; D gene uncertain. V was pared by 0 bases and J by 2 bases, with 7 bases between. The CDR3 covers 14 residues. The germline gives CDR1 SGDLS, CDR2 YYNGEE.

V gene TRBV30 combines with J gene TRBJ2-7; 9 bases match TRBD1. Germline lookup yields CDR1 GTSNPN and CDR2 SVGIG (reference sequence). The length of the CDR3 is 15 residues. J gave up 5 bases and V 1 base, and 9 bases lay outside the gene matches. In DNA, the CDR3 is TGTGCCTGGAGTGCCTCCGGGACAGGGTCGCACGAGCAGTACTTC. Residues: CAWSASGTGSHEQYF.

This clone was seen a few times. The CDR3 protein is CASSSTSEVNEQFF. CDR3 coding DNA: TGTGCCAGCAGCTCGACTAGCGAAGTCAATGAGCAGTTCTTC. The chain is built from TRBV7-9 and TRBJ2-1; 8 bases are shared with TRBD2. CDR1 is SEHNR and CDR2 is FQNEAQ in the germline V gene (reference sequence). J was trimmed by 6 bases and V by 4 bases; bases with no gene match: 5. The CDR3 is 14 amino acids.